Following are 2 T cell receptor beta chains from one sample sequenced in a study of blood T cell repertoires in COVID-19. The protocol was immunoSEQ multiplex PCR, while the TCRdb copy is restricted to in-frame clones and leaves out a portion. The data contain around 300,000 clones, roughly 88% of them singletons. The sequencing sample was made of peripheral blood. The receptors stem from a woman aged 30 to 39 with COVID-19, enrolled during active disease.

This chain links TRBV18 with TRBJ1-2; 8 bases fit TRBD1. Germline V CDR1 and CDR2: KGHSH, LQKENI. The CDR3 is 14 amino acids. J was trimmed by 6 bases and V by 3 bases; bases with no gene match: 6. In DNA, the CDR3 is TGTGCCAGCTCACCCCCGGGACAGGATCATGGCTACACCTTC. It is translated as CASSPPGQDHGYTF.

In the case of this clone: Different DNA sequences within this sample yield the same CDR3. The genes are TRBV4-2 and TRBJ2-1; unclear D gene. Germline-derived CDR1 and CDR2 are LGHNA and YNFKEQ. Trimming took off 1 base at V and 10 bases at J, with 5 bases between the two ends. The CDR3 totals 11 residues. The CDR3 nucleotides read TGTGCCAGCAGCCAAGGGGCCGAGCAGTTCTTC. This sequence encodes CASSQGAEQFF.